The sequence of this TCR beta chain was determined in a study of blood T cell repertoires in COVID-19. Study-level information: Sources were T cells, B-cell-depleted T cells, or PBMCs; the material itself was cDNA or gDNA.

Original handling: From reference gene primer amplification, estimates of nucleated cell counts were derived. Some clones are missing from TCRdb's copy, which holds only in-frame ones; the method was immunoSEQ multiplex PCR. From that table come the V and J calls and clone size; the DNA was used to work out D and trimming. The sample lists under 350,000 clones, around 86% occurring once. Participants' own reports of clinical history determined their cohort assignment. There are 15 residues in the CDR3. Unmatched junction bases numbered 4, after V lost 3 bases and J lost 4 bases. In germline, CDR1 is SGHRS, CDR2 YFSETQ.

The chain has TRBV5-1 and TRBJ2-3, with 11 bases aligning to TRBD2. The source of this sequence is a woman between 40 and 55 years old with acute COVID-19. The sequenced sample consisted of PBMCs or T cells enriched from blood (not recorded which). Here the CDR3 DNA reads TGCGCCAGCAGCTCCCCGGGACTAGCGGCAGATACGCAGTATTTT. This gives the protein CASSSPGLAADTQYF. Based on the CDR3 plus reference TRBV5-1 and TRBJ2-3, the full variable domain is KAGVTQTPRYLIKTRGQQVTLSCSPISGHRSVSWYQQTPGQGLQFLFEYFSETQRNKGNFPGRFSGRQFSNSRSEMNVSTLELGDSALYLCASSSPGLAADTQYFGPGTRLTVL.